One sample yielded the 20 T cell receptor beta chains listed below, sequenced in a study of blood T cell repertoires in COVID-19. TCRdb's table, derived via immunoSEQ multiplex PCR, lists solely in-frame clones and lacks some. The table shows under 250,000 clones, with 82% occurring only once. Sequenced: peripheral blood. The source is a woman of 80 years or more with acute or convalescent COVID-19.

The V gene is TRBV19, the J gene TRBJ2-1; 14 nucleotides match TRBD2. The germline V gene has CDR1 LNHDA and CDR2 SQIVND (reference sequence). The CDR3 spans 17 residues. V lost 6 bases to trimming and J lost 6 bases; unmatched junction nucleotides: 10. CDR3 nucleotides: TGTGCCAGTAGCAGGGGGACTAGCGGGGGACGGATCAATGAGCAGTTCTTC. Encoded protein: CASSRGTSGGRINEQFF.

The chain carries TRBV4-2 and TRBJ1-2; D perhaps matches TRBD1 (6 bases). Germline values: CDR1 LGHNA, CDR2 YNFKEQ. This CDR3 is 13 amino acids long. The V end was cut by 1 base, the J end by 4 bases, with 7 bases between. CDR3 residues: CASSQGTAYGYTF. The CDR3 bases are TGTGCCAGCAGCCAAGGGACAGCCTATGGCTACACCTTC.

CDR3 residues: CASSLVWTPTYEQYF. In DNA form, the CDR3 reads TGTGCCAGCAGCCTAGTGTGGACACCGACCTACGAGCAGTACTTC. The V call is TRBV4-2, the J call TRBJ2-7; TRBD1 is a possible D gene (5 bases). Germline assignment: CDR1 LGHNA and CDR2 YNFKEQ. This CDR3 has 15 amino acids. Trimming shortened V by 4 bases and J by 2 bases, and 15 bases separated the two germline ends.

The chain couples TRBV11-3 to TRBJ1-2, with a tentative D call TRBD1 (6 bases). Germline CDR1 and CDR2: SGHNT and YENEEA. V gave up 5 bases and J gave up 2 bases, with 18 bases separating them. The CDR3 spans 16 residues. Written as DNA, the CDR3 is TGTGCCAGCAGCCAAAACCTGGGGGGGCCGAACTATGGCTACACCTTC. Translating it yields CASSQNLGGPNYGYTF.

This rearrangement joins TRBV19 to TRBJ1-5; D possibly corresponds to TRBD1 (6 bases). Germline CDR1 is LNHDA and CDR2 is SQIVND (reference sequence). This CDR3 spans 16 amino acids. V lost 3 bases to trimming and J lost 3 bases, with 15 bases between them. The CDR3 sequence: CASSIQDSLFNQPQHF. CDR3 in DNA: TGTGCCAGTAGTATCCAGGACAGCCTTTTCAATCAGCCCCAGCATTTT. The full variable domain, rest sourced from reference TRBV19 and TRBJ1-5, is DGGITQSPKYLFRKEGQNVTLSCEQNLNHDAMYWYRQDPGQGLRLIYYSQIVNDFQKGDIAEGYSVSREKKESFPLTVTSAQKNPTAFYLCASSIQDSLFNQPQHFGDGTRLSIL.

The V call is TRBV19, the J call TRBJ1-1; TRBD1 might be the D (5 bases). CDR3 length equals 13 residues. V was trimmed by 3 bases and J by 3 bases, leaving 8 bases between them. CDR1 is LNHDA, CDR2 SQIVND, per germline (reference sequence). CDR3 DNA sequence: TGTGCCAGTAGTATGGGGCAGTACACTGAAGCTTTCTTT. It codes for CASSMGQYTEAFF.

CDR3 DNA: TGTGCCACCAGGGGACAGGGCCACTATGGCTACACCTTC. The encoded protein is CATRGQGHYGYTF. This chain links TRBV15 with TRBJ1-2; 9 nucleotides line up with TRBD1. Losses at the gene ends were 6 bases for V and 3 bases for J; bases not matched to a gene: 2. Germline V gene lookup returns CDR1 LNHNV and CDR2 YYDKDF (reference sequence). This CDR3 spans 13 amino acids.

This rearrangement joins TRBV19 to TRBJ1-1; D unclear. Between the trimmed V and J ends, which lost 6 bases and 1 base, there was a span of 9 bases. The CDR3 covers 13 residues. Germline V CDR1 and CDR2: LNHDA, SQIVND (reference sequence). This CDR3 is CASRRISNTEAFF. The CDR3 nucleotides are TGTGCCAGTAGGCGGATATCGAACACTGAAGCTTTCTTT.

The chain links TRBV5-6 to TRBJ1-1; 10 bases are shared with TRBD1. V shed 2 bases, J shed 5 bases, and the junction held 6 bases outside the gene matches. Germline V CDR1 and CDR2: SGHDT, YYEEEE. This CDR3 comprises 15 residues. The CDR3 here is CASSLPRTGGTEAFF. CDR3 nucleotides: TGTGCCAGCAGCTTACCAAGGACAGGGGGGACTGAAGCTTTCTTT.

This clone appeared a few times. The chain couples TRBV5-1 to TRBJ1-4; 8 bases are shared with TRBD1. Germline V CDR1 and CDR2: SGHRS, YFSETQ. This CDR3 is 15 amino acids long. With 3 bases clipped from V and 5 bases from J, the junction kept 6 bases outside the gene matches. The DNA for the CDR3 is TGCGCCAGCAGCTCGACCGGGACAGGCAATGAAAAACTGTTTTTT. Translating it yields CASSSTGTGNEKLFF.

The chain couples TRBV28 to TRBJ1-1; 9 positions match TRBD1. Trimming at V came to 6 bases and at J to 5 bases, leaving 16 bases not matched to a gene. This CDR3 is built from 17 residues. Germline V CDR1 and CDR2: MDHEN, SYDVKM. CDR3 DNA: TGTGCCAGCAGCTCATCCGGACAGGGGACAGGGAGGACTGAAGCTTTCTTT. Residues: CASSSSGQGTGRTEAFF.

This sequence joins TRBV10-3 and TRBJ2-5, with TRBD2 as a possible D gene (7 bases). The CDR3 loop spans 15 amino acids. CDR1 and CDR2 from the germline V gene are ENHRY and SYGVKD. Trimming pared 10 bases from V and 1 base from J, leaving 19 bases between. The CDR3: CASGERRGAQETQYF. CDR3 coding DNA: TGTGCCAGCGGGGAACGCCGGGGGGCCCAAGAGACCCAGTACTTC.

The chain is built from TRBV2 and TRBJ1-2; no reliable D call. CDR1 SNHLY and CDR2 FYNNEI come from the germline V gene. The CDR3 is 12 amino acids. Trimming pared 6 bases from V and 4 bases from J, leaving 9 bases between. This chain's CDR3 is CASRQDIYGYTF. The CDR3 DNA reads TGTGCCAGCAGGCAGGATATCTATGGCTACACCTTC.

This chain links TRBV6-6 with TRBJ1-6; 8 nucleotides agree with TRBD1. J lost 8 bases, V lost 2 bases, and 5 bases had no gene match. From germline, CDR1 is MNHNY and CDR2 SVGAGI (reference sequence). This CDR3 has 15 amino acids. The CDR3 protein is CASSYGNRGDSPLHF. CDR3 nucleotide sequence: TGTGCCAGCAGTTACGGGAACAGGGGGGATTCACCCCTCCACTTT.

The chain links TRBV10-3 to TRBJ2-2, with TRBD1 matching over 7 bases. The germline gives CDR1 ENHRY, CDR2 SYGVKD. CDR3 size: 16 residues. With V trimmed by 5 bases and J by 1 base, 7 bases remained unmatched. CDR3 DNA sequence: TGTGCCATCAGTAAAGAGGGGGCGATGAACACCGGGGAGCTGTTTTTT. This gives the protein CAISKEGAMNTGELFF.

V gene TRBV6-6 combines with J gene TRBJ1-4; D remains unclear. Germline V gene data show CDR1 as MNHNY and CDR2 as SVGAGI (reference sequence). The CDR3 sequence is 15 residues long. Trimming took off 2 bases at V and 0 bases at J, with 7 bases between the two ends. The CDR3 bases are TGTGCCAGCAGTTACCCCGGGGCAACTAATGAAAAACTGTTTTTT. Translated, it gives CASSYPGATNEKLFF.

The gene calls are TRBV5-4 and TRBJ1-1; D gene ambiguous. V lost 3 bases, J lost 6 bases, and 21 bases lay in between. The germline V gene encodes CDR1 SGHNT and CDR2 YYREEE (reference sequence). This CDR3 has 16 residues. Here the CDR3 DNA reads TGTGCCAGCAGCTACCCCAGTGGAGGGAGGTATGCTGAAGCTTTCTTT. Its protein is CASSYPSGGRYAEAFF. Variable domain in full (rest from reference TRBV5-4 and TRBJ1-1): ETGVTQSPTHLIKTRGQQVTLRCSSQSGHNTVSWYQQALGQGPQFIFQYYREEENGRGNFPPRFSGLQFPNYSSELNVNALELDDSALYLCASSYPSGGRYAEAFFGQGTRLTVV.

J is TRBJ2-2 and V is TRBV28; D may be TRBD2 (6 bases). CDR3 length: 16 residues. Looked up from germline, CDR1 is MDHEN and CDR2 is SYDVKM. The germline V and J ends were trimmed by 4 bases and 0 bases, with 12 bases remaining between them. The CDR3 reads CASSSGGSSNTGELFF. The CDR3 DNA follows: TGTGCCAGCAGTTCTGGGGGGTCCTCGAACACCGGGGAGCTGTTTTTT.

The chain has TRBV18 and TRBJ2-5; 10 bases map to TRBD1. J gave up 4 bases and V 6 bases, and 8 bases lay outside the gene matches. Per germline, CDR1 KGHSH and CDR2 LQKENI. The CDR3 is 15 amino acids. CDR3 sequence reads: CASSLRTGGGETQYF. In DNA form, the CDR3 reads TGTGCCAGCTCGCTCCGGACAGGGGGAGGAGAGACCCAGTACTTC.

V usage is TRBV5-1 and J usage is TRBJ1-2, with D unresolved. CDR3 length: 17 residues. Germline lookup yields CDR1 SGHRS and CDR2 YFSETQ. V gave up 5 bases and J gave up 0 bases, with 20 bases separating them. The CDR3 loop reads CASRAALERPSNYGYTF. CDR3 DNA: TGCGCCAGCAGGGCAGCGTTGGAGAGACCCTCTAACTATGGCTACACCTTC.